This TCR beta chain came from a study of blood T cell repertoires in COVID-19. Germline V gene sequence: CDR1 GTSNPN, CDR2 SVGIG (reference sequence). Trimming took off 8 bases at V and 0 bases at J, with 10 bases between the two ends. The CDR3 is made up of 12 amino acids. The data were produced by immunoSEQ multiplex PCR, yet TCRdb's version contains in-frame clones alone and is incomplete. The table shows roughly 94,000 clones, with 70% to 85% occurring only once. Input material: peripheral blood. The TCR was taken from a man aged 60 to 69 with acute or convalescent COVID-19. The rearrangement links TRBV30 to TRBJ1-1; maybe TRBD1 (6 bases). The CDR3: CARGQLNTEAFF. DNA of the CDR3: TGTGCCCGAGGACAGCTGAACACTGAAGCTTTCTTT.